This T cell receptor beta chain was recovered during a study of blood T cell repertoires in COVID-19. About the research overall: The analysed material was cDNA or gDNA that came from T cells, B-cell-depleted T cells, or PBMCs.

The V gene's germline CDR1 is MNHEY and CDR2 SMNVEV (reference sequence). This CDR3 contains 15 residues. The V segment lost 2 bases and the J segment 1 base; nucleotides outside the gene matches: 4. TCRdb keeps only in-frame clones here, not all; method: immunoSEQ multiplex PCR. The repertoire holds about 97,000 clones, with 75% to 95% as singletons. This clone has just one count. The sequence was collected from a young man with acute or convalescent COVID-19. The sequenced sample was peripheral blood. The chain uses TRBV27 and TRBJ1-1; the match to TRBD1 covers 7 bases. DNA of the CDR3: TGTGCCAGCAGTTTAATGGCAGGGGGGAACACTGAAGCTTTCTTT. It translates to CASSLMAGGNTEAFF.